This is a list of T cell receptor beta chains from one sample in a study of cytomegalovirus exposure and HLA in healthy donors. Libraries were prepared by immunoSEQ multiplex PCR; TCRdb keeps only in-frame clonotypes and omits some of them. The sample has about 150,000 clones, 84% seen once. The sample comprised PBMCs. The receptors here all came from a boy aged 2 to 9 in good health and CMV-seronegative. Both conserved end residues are part of each CDR3. Fields, in order: V gene, clone size, J gene, D gene, CDR3 DNA, CDR3 protein. D genes are given only for firm matches. The size entry is marked missing in some rows and otherwise reads once, few, many or a size class.

TRBV4-2	few	TRBJ1-1	TRBD1	TGTGCCAGCAGCCTCGGACAGGGGTTCATGAACACTGAAGCTTTCTTT	CASSLGQGFMNTEAFF
TRBV2	once	TRBJ1-2	.	TGTGTCCAGCTTGAGGGGCGGGGCTATGGCTACACCTTC	CVQLEGRGYGYTF
TRBV5-1	.	TRBJ2-7	.	TGCGCCAGCAGCTTGGCGTACGGGAGCTACGAGCAGTACTTC	CASSLAYGSYEQYF
TRBV13	.	TRBJ2-2	TRBD2	TGTGCCAGCAGCCAGAGCGGGAGGCCTACCGGGGAGCTGTTTTTT	CASSQSGRPTGELFF
TRBV5-1	.	TRBJ2-2	.	TGCGCCAGCAGCTTGGGGCAGACCGGGGAGCTGTTTTTT	CASSLGQTGELFF
TRBV10-1	.	TRBJ2-1	TRBD2	TGCGCCAGCAGTACAAGGGGACTAGCGGAGGGCAATGAGCAGTTCTTC	CASSTRGLAEGNEQFF
TRBV6-1	.	TRBJ2-5	TRBD1	TGTGCCACAGACAGGGATTGGTTGGAGGAGCAGTACTTC	CATDRDWLEEQYF
TRBV18	.	TRBJ2-7	TRBD1	TGTGCCAGCTCATCCCCAGGGGGCTCCTACGAGCAGTACTTC	CASSSPGGSYEQYF
TRBV19	.	TRBJ2-1	TRBD1	TGTGCCAGTAGTATAGTGCAGGGGGACAATGAGCAGTTCTTC	CASSIVQGDNEQFF
TRBV28	.	TRBJ2-1	TRBD1	TGTGCCAGCAGAGTACCGGGACAGAGCTACAATGAGCAGTTCTTC	CASRVPGQSYNEQFF
TRBV27	once	TRBJ1-2	TRBD1	TGTGCCACCAAGGGACAGGGCCTTTACTATGGCTACACCTTC	CATKGQGLYYGYTF